This T cell receptor (beta chain) was documented in a study of blood T cell repertoires in COVID-19. The overall study: Samples representing acute and convalescent COVID-19 were sourced from the United States, Italy and Spain. T cells, B-cell-depleted T cells, or PBMCs supplied cDNA or gDNA.

Profiled with immunoSEQ multiplex PCR; TCRdb holds only in-frame clones, not every one. The data contain approximately 96,000 clones, about 85% of them seen just once; the ten biggest clones take up about 10%. This sequence was found in an elderly woman with acute or convalescent COVID-19. Sequencing input: peripheral blood.

The CDR3 coding sequence is TGTGCCAGCTCACCCTACGTGTCAGGGGTCATGAACACTGAAGCTTTCTTT. It encodes CASSPYVSGVMNTEAFF. The gene calls are TRBV18 and TRBJ1-1; weak D call: TRBD1 (6 bases). The CDR3 consists of 17 residues. CDR1 and CDR2 (germline): KGHSH, LQKENI. Trimming pared 3 bases from V and 0 bases from J, leaving 17 bases between.